Presented here are 17 T cell receptor beta chains from one specimen sequenced in a study of shared clonotypes between healthy human individuals. The data were produced by immunoSEQ multiplex PCR, yet TCRdb's version contains in-frame clones alone and is incomplete. The sample lists about 2,500,000 clones; approximately 94% were seen once. Sequencing input: naive CD4+ T cells sorted from blood. Subset: CD45RA+ positively selected. The receptor source for this set is a man aged 18 to 35 in good health.

J is TRBJ1-1 and V is TRBV18; D possibly corresponds to TRBD1 (6 bases). V shed 3 bases and J shed 7 bases, with 15 bases lying between them. The CDR3 runs to 14 residues. Germline CDR1 KGHSH, CDR2 LQKENI. CDR3 loop: CASSPRLDRLEAFF. The CDR3 coding sequence is TGTGCCAGCTCACCGCGCCTTGACAGGCTTGAAGCTTTCTTT.

This rearrangement joins TRBV5-1 to TRBJ2-2, with 11 bases that match TRBD1. The junction had 6 bases not matched to a gene; V was cut back by 4 bases and J by 7 bases. The CDR3 consists of 15 residues. Germline values: CDR1 SGHRS, CDR2 YFSETQ. CDR3 sequence reads: CASSRTGGAGGELFF. Written as DNA, the CDR3 is TGCGCCAGCAGCCGGACAGGGGGCGCCGGCGGGGAGCTGTTTTTT.

The chain employs TRBV9 and TRBJ1-3; D is uncertain. Germline V gene sequence: CDR1 SGDLS, CDR2 YYNGEE. CDR3 length: 14 amino acids. The germline V and J ends were trimmed by 4 bases and 4 bases, with 12 bases remaining between them. CDR3 sequence: CASSLHAVGNTIYF. The CDR3, as DNA: TGTGCCAGCAGCCTTCATGCAGTGGGAAACACCATATATTTT.

The chain has TRBV19 and TRBJ1-6; D is uncertain. With 2 bases removed from V and 9 bases from J, the gap between germline ends came to 11 bases. CDR1 and CDR2 from the germline V gene are LNHDA and SQIVND (reference sequence). CDR3 length: 14 residues. The CDR3 protein is CASSIPRGLSPLHF. The CDR3 DNA is TGTGCCAGTAGTATACCCAGAGGACTTTCACCCCTCCACTTT.

The CDR3, as DNA: TGCGCCAGCAGCTTACTCGCGGGGGAGAGCTATGGCTACACCTTC. As protein: CASSLLAGESYGYTF. V gene TRBV5-1 combines with J gene TRBJ1-2, with D perhaps matching TRBD1 (5 bases). Germline loops: CDR1 SGHRS, CDR2 YFSETQ. V lost 2 bases, J lost 4 bases, and 15 bases lay in between. The CDR3 sequence is 15 residues long.

The sample holds one count of this clone. The chain is built from TRBV2 and TRBJ1-3, with a possible D match to TRBD1 (6 bases). V lost 2 bases, J lost 2 bases, and 10 bases lay in between. This CDR3 is built from 15 residues. Germline CDR1 SNHLY, CDR2 FYNNEI. The CDR3 protein is CASSEQGSAGNTIYF. The CDR3 nucleotides read TGTGCCAGCAGTGAACAGGGGTCTGCTGGAAACACCATATATTTT.

This clone was counted once. The chain employs TRBV4-3 and TRBJ2-3, with unresolved D. The germline V gene encodes CDR1 LGHNA and CDR2 YSLEER. V was shortened by 0 bases and J by 9 bases, with 7 bases between the two germline ends. The CDR3 spans 12 residues. CDR3 residues: CASSQDWLTQYF. CDR3 in DNA: TGCGCCAGCAGCCAAGATTGGCTGACGCAGTATTTT.

J is TRBJ2-5 and V is TRBV11-2; 11 positions agree with TRBD2. Germline loops: CDR1 SGHAT, CDR2 FQNNGV. V was pared by 5 bases and J by 9 bases, with 11 bases of the junction left unmatched. CDR3 size: 15 residues. The CDR3 spells CASSPGLADRWAQYF. In DNA, the CDR3 is TGTGCCAGCAGCCCGGGACTAGCGGACCGTTGGGCCCAGTACTTC.

The rearrangement uses TRBV5-1 and TRBJ2-7, with D possibly called TRBD1 or TRBD2 (5 bases each). Germline CDR1 SGHRS, CDR2 YFSETQ. This CDR3 has 14 amino acids. The V end lost 1 base, the J end lost 3 bases, and 11 bases lay between the germline ends. CDR3 residues: CASSLSGTNYEQYF. The DNA for the CDR3 is TGCGCCAGCAGCTTGTCGGGGACCAACTACGAGCAGTACTTC.

This clone has more than one count but fewer than ten. The junction departs from germline at one end; a sequencing error may be responsible. This rearrangement joins TRBV7-2 to TRBJ1-2; D is unclear. CDR3 length: 13 amino acids. Per germline, CDR1 SGHTA and CDR2 FQGNSA. CDR3 nucleotides: TGTGCCAGCAGATTCACGGCACGTGACTGGATCGCCTTC. Translating it yields CASRFTARDWIAF. The full variable domain, in which reference TRBV7-2 and TRBJ1-2 provide the parts outside the CDR3, is GAGVSQSPSNKVTEKGKDVELRCDPISGHTALYWYRQSLGQGLEFLIYFQGNSAPDKSGLPSDRFSAERTGGSVSTLTIQRTQQEDSAVYLCASRFTARDWIAFGSGTRLTVV.

This rearrangement joins TRBV5-6 to TRBJ2-3; D perhaps matches TRBD2 (6 bases). Per germline, CDR1 SGHDT and CDR2 YYEEEE. The CDR3 length is 16 residues. Trimming pared 1 base from V and 2 bases from J, leaving 14 bases between. The CDR3 bases are TGTGCCAGCAGCTTGTCGGGGGTAATGAACACAGATACGCAGTATTTT. This codes for CASSLSGVMNTDTQYF.

This chain connects TRBV7-2 to TRBJ1-5; D is ambiguous. Germline loops: CDR1 SGHTA, CDR2 FQGNSA. The CDR3 has 15 amino acids. The V and J ends lost 6 bases and 6 bases respectively, with 18 bases between them. The CDR3 DNA sequence: TGTGCCAGCAGTTCGAGCTCGGGGATCGGTCAGCCCCAGCATTTT. This codes for CASSSSSGIGQPQHF.

Turning to this clone: The same CDR3 also results from other DNA sequences found in this sample. V is TRBV4-1 and J is TRBJ1-5; D is uncertain. V shed 0 bases and J shed 0 bases, with 9 bases lying between them. CDR1 is MGHRA, CDR2 YSYEKL, per germline. CDR3 length: 16 amino acids. CDR3 bases: TGCGCCAGCAGCCAAGACGGAGGATATAGCAATCAGCCCCAGCATTTT. It encodes CASSQDGGYSNQPQHF.

Turning to this clone: This sample includes further DNA sequences coding for the same CDR3. J is TRBJ1-1 and V is TRBV7-9, with a tentative D call TRBD1 (5 bases). This CDR3 region has 15 residues. CDR1 and CDR2 (germline): SEHNR, FQNEAQ (reference sequence). V was shortened by 3 bases and J by 1 base, with 12 bases between the two germline ends. The CDR3 protein is CASSLDTGPNTEAFF. CDR3 sequence (DNA): TGTGCCAGCAGCTTGGACACCGGACCGAACACTGAAGCTTTCTTT.

This chain uses TRBV25-1 with TRBJ1-2, with TRBD1 identical over 8 bases. V lost 6 bases to trimming and J lost 2 bases; unmatched junction nucleotides: 2. Looked up from germline, CDR1 is MGHDK and CDR2 is SYGVNS. This CDR3 has 13 residues. The CDR3 sequence is CASSRTGNYGYTF. CDR3 nucleotides: TGTGCCAGCAGCCGGACAGGGAACTATGGCTACACCTTC.

The chain is built from TRBV14 and TRBJ2-5; the match to TRBD1 covers 7 bases. This CDR3 contains 16 residues. After removal of 10 bases from V and 1 base from J, the junction contained 15 bases not matched to a gene. In germline, CDR1 is SGHDN, CDR2 FVKESK. The CDR3: CATSKSTGNRQETQYF. The CDR3, as DNA: TGTGCCACCTCAAAATCGACAGGGAACCGCCAAGAGACCCAGTACTTC.

The V gene is TRBV11-2, the J gene TRBJ2-7, with 15 bases lining up with TRBD2. CDR1 is SGHAT and CDR2 is FQNNGV in the germline V gene. The ends lost 4 bases at V and 1 base at J; junction bases unmatched: 11. The CDR3 has 19 residues. The CDR3 DNA reads as TGTGCCAGCAGCTCTCCGGCGTGGACTAGCGGGGGGGGTTCCTACGAGCAGTACTTC. It codes for CASSSPAWTSGGGSYEQYF.